Reported below is one TCR beta chain. V was cut by 6 bases and J by 3 bases, with 9 bases left in between. This CDR3 contains 13 residues. The germline V gene encodes CDR1 MNHEY and CDR2 SVGAGI. The study ran its PCR with 60 Vbeta and 13 Jbeta primers. Only in-frame clones appear in the TCRdb table, and some are missing; sequencing was by immunoSEQ multiplex PCR. The data show approximately 150,000 clones, 60% to 80% seen once. These data come from a study of cytomegalovirus exposure and HLA in healthy donors. The sample taken for sequencing was PBMCs. This sequence originates from a man aged 40-50 years in good health and CMV-seropositive. The J gene is TRBJ1-5, the V gene TRBV6-5; D is uncertain. CDR3 in DNA: TGTGCCAGCAGCCCCCTTCTCAATCAGCCCCAGCATTTT. This translates into CASSPLLNQPQHF.